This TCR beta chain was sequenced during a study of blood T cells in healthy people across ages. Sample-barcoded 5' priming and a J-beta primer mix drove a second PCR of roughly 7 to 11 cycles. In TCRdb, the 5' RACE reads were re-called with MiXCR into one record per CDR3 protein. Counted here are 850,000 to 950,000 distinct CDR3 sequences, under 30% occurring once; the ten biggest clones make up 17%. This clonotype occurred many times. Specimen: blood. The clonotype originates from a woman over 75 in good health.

The CDR3 reads CASVLAGGQETQYF. The CDR3 region has the DNA TGTGCCAGCGTGCTAGCGGGGGGGCAAGAGACCCAGTACTTC. The chain employs TRBV12-3 or TRBV12-4 and TRBJ2-5, with 12 bases aligning to TRBD2. V lost 8 bases, J lost 2 bases, and 3 bases stayed unmatched. This CDR3 comprises 14 residues.